This entry lists 7 T cell receptor beta chains sequenced from one sample in a study of breast tumors, draining lymph nodes, adjacent tissues. TCRdb used MiXCR to reprocess the multiplex PCR reads, holding one entry per CDR3 protein. This sample has some 140,000 distinct CDR3 sequences, with 21% found just once. Samples came from axillary lymph nodes draining the breast cancer. The sample comprised axillary lymph node tissue. The source is a female donor with breast cancer. Some clones in this sample may be carry-over from other donors' samples.

This clonotype showed up just a few times. This sequence joins TRBV12-3 or TRBV12-4 and TRBJ2-3, with D possibly TRBD1 on 5 matching bases. The CDR3 is made up of 15 amino acids. Trimming removed 7 bases from V and 2 bases from J, with 16 bases in between. CDR3 nucleotides: TGTGCCAGCACCACTGACAGTGATCCCACAGATACGCAGTATTTT. This codes for CASTTDSDPTDTQYF.

The table lists this clonotype with a few counts. The V call is TRBV6-1, the J call TRBJ2-1; TRBD2 matches 13 bases. Germline CDR1 and CDR2: MNHNS and SASEGT. The V gene end was trimmed by 10 bases and the J gene end by 0 bases; junction bases not matched to a gene: 12. This CDR3 region has 18 residues. The DNA of the CDR3 is TGTGCCACCAAATTAGGACTAGCGGGAGTTAGCTCCTACAATGAGCAGTTCTTC. As protein: CATKLGLAGVSSYNEQFF.

For this clonotype: A read error is possible here, since a much larger clone lies one base away. This chain connects TRBV6-4 to TRBJ2-3; D could derive from TRBD1 or TRBD2 (5 bases each). The CDR3 has 14 amino acids. Deletions cut 6 bases from V and 2 bases from J, with 12 bases between. CDR1 MRHNA and CDR2 SNTAGT come from the germline V gene. CDR3 protein: CASSPGRITDTQYF. The CDR3 DNA reads as TGTGCCAGCAGCCCGGGACGCATCACAGATACGCAGTATTTT.

This clonotype was found many times. The V call is TRBV28, the J call TRBJ1-6; D uncertain. V gave up 6 bases and J gave up 6 bases, with 6 bases separating them. CDR3 size: 12 residues. Germline V lookup: CDR1 MDHEN, CDR2 SYDVKM. This CDR3 is CASRNFNSPLHF. CDR3 DNA: TGTGCCAGCAGAAATTTTAATTCACCCCTCCACTTT.

Only a few counts were recorded for this clonotype. This may come from a read error, since a much larger clone is one base off. The CDR3, as DNA: TGTGCCAGCAGCTCCGACAGGGTGAAATGGTTCTTC. It codes for CASSSDRVKWFF. The chain employs TRBV7-2 and TRBJ2-1; 7 bases are shared with TRBD1. With V trimmed by 4 bases and J by 15 bases, 9 bases remained unmatched. This CDR3 comprises 12 residues. Germline assignment: CDR1 SGHTA and CDR2 FQGNSA. Using reference TRBV7-2 and TRBJ2-1 for the parts outside the CDR3, the full variable domain is GAGVSQSPSNKVTEKGKDVELRCDPISGHTALYWYRQSLGQGLEFLIYFQGNSAPDKSGLPSDRFSAERTGGSVSTLTIQRTQQEDSAVYLCASSSDRVKWFFGPGTRLTVL.

This clonotype was recorded at least ten times. The chain employs TRBV19 and TRBJ2-5; the match to TRBD2 covers 8 bases. Germline CDR1 and CDR2: LNHDA and SQIVND (reference sequence). V shed 5 bases, J shed 5 bases, and the junction held 7 bases outside the gene matches. The CDR3 covers 14 residues. In nucleotides, the CDR3 is TGTGCCAGTAGTCCCAGTAGCGGGACGGAGACCCAGTACTTC. Amino acids: CASSPSSGTETQYF. Looking up the rest from reference TRBV19 and TRBJ2-5 gives the full variable domain: DGGITQSPKYLFRKEGQNVTLSCEQNLNHDAMYWYRQDPGQGLRLIYYSQIVNDFQKGDIAEGYSVSREKKESFPLTVTSAQKNPTAFYLCASSPSSGTETQYFGPGTRLLVL.

This clonotype was seen only a few times. A single base separates this from a much larger clone, so it may be a read error. V gene TRBV7-2 combines with J gene TRBJ2-7; D might be TRBD1 (6 bases). The CDR3 runs 14 residues. Trimming shortened V by 5 bases and J by 1 base, and 12 bases separated the two germline ends. The V gene's germline CDR1 is SGHTA and CDR2 FQGNSA. The CDR3 DNA reads TGTGCCAGCAGCGCTCAGGGGCCATCCTACGAGCAGTACTTC. This gives the protein CASSAQGPSYEQYF. The full variable domain, its missing parts supplied by reference TRBV7-2 and TRBJ2-7, is GAGVSQSPSNKVTEKGKDVELRCDPISGHTALYWYRQSLGQGLEFLIYFQGNSAPDKSGLPSDRFSAERTGGSVSTLTIQRTQQEDSAVYLCASSAQGPSYEQYFGPGTRLTVT.